The 22 T cell receptor beta chains below all came from one sample that was sequenced in a study of CD8 T cells in ankylosing spondylitis. One entry per CDR3 protein, called by TCRdb with MiXCR from the 5' RACE reads. This sample has some 270,000 distinct CDR3 sequences, with roughly 18% found just once. Material for sequencing was blood, either unsorted or a sorted T cell fraction (not recorded which). The receptors originated from a male donor with ankylosing spondylitis or in good health (not recorded which).

The table lists this clonotype with many counts. This chain links TRBV7-6 with TRBJ2-1; D uncertain. The germline V gene encodes CDR1 SGHVS and CDR2 FNYEAQ. The CDR3 has 13 residues. V lost 4 bases and J 8 bases, leaving 12 bases between the germline ends. The CDR3 is CASSSANMDEQFF. Here the CDR3 DNA reads TGTGCCAGCAGCTCAGCTAACATGGATGAGCAGTTCTTC.

This clonotype was found a few times. The chain couples TRBV4-1 to TRBJ2-5; the D is unclear. Germline CDR1 is MGHRA and CDR2 is YSYEKL. Trimming cost V 4 bases and J 4 bases, with 13 bases left between them. The CDR3 runs 14 residues. The CDR3, as DNA: TGCGCCAGCAGCCCCCTCGGACGGACAGAGACCCAGTACTTC. This translates into CASSPLGRTETQYF.

About this clonotype itself: A much larger clonotype is one base distant, so this may be a read error. The J gene is TRBJ2-1, the V gene TRBV4-3, with 11 bases that match TRBD2. The germline gives CDR1 LGHNA, CDR2 YSLEER. The CDR3 is made up of 16 amino acids. The CDR3 nucleotides read TGCGCCAGCAGCCAAGGGGAACTAGCGGGAGCCGATGAGCGGTTCTTC. Translation gives CASSQGELAGADERFF.

This clonotype has only a few counts. The chain has TRBV12-3 or TRBV12-4 and TRBJ2-3, with D perhaps matching TRBD2 (6 bases). The germline V and J ends were trimmed by 6 bases and 9 bases, with 22 bases remaining between them. This CDR3 comprises 15 residues. The CDR3 is CASRLHPGLHETQYF. CDR3 DNA: TGTGCCAGCAGACTTCACCCGGGACTTCATGAGACGCAGTATTTT.

This clonotype has only a few counts. The chain uses TRBV29-1 and TRBJ2-3, with 10 bases aligning to TRBD1. The germline V gene encodes CDR1 SQVTM and CDR2 ANQGSEA. Unmatched junction bases numbered 11, after V lost 7 bases and J lost 4 bases. The length of the CDR3 is 15 residues. The CDR3 protein is CSAQTGTGVADTQYF. The CDR3 nucleotides are TGCAGCGCCCAAACCGGGACAGGGGTCGCAGATACGCAGTATTTT.

V is TRBV6-6 and J is TRBJ2-7; D might be TRBD2 (6 bases). This CDR3 has 13 residues. The germline V gene encodes CDR1 MNHNY and CDR2 SVGAGI (reference sequence). V lost 8 bases to trimming and J lost 7 bases, with 18 bases between them. The CDR3 coding sequence is TGTGCCAGCCAGGAGGGCCAATCGGAAGAGCAGTACTTC. Encoded protein: CASQEGQSEEQYF.

For the CDR3, the DNA is TGCGCCAGCAGCTTTTCCCCCGTGAGCTCCTACAATGAGCAGTTCTTC. This gives the protein CASSFSPVSSYNEQFF. The chain is built from TRBV5-1 and TRBJ2-1; D uncertain. Germline loops: CDR1 SGHRS, CDR2 YFSETQ. The CDR3 spans 16 residues. V was shortened by 2 bases and J by 0 bases, with 12 bases between the two germline ends.

V and J are TRBV29-1 and TRBJ1-5; 8 nucleotides align to TRBD1. In germline, CDR1 is SQVTM, CDR2 ANQGSEA. This CDR3 contains 16 residues. After removal of 4 bases from V and 2 bases from J, the junction contained 10 bases not matched to a gene. CDR3 sequence reads: CSVAGTGLGGNQPQHF. The CDR3 region has the DNA TGCAGCGTTGCCGGGACAGGTCTAGGGGGCAATCAGCCCCAGCATTTT. Variable domain in full (rest from reference TRBV29-1 and TRBJ1-5): SAVISQKPSRDICQRGTSLTIQCQVDSQVTMMFWYRQQPGQSLTLIATANQGSEATYESGFVIDKFPISRPNLTFSTLTVSNMSPEDSSIYLCSVAGTGLGGNQPQHFGDGTRLSIL.

This clonotype showed up many times. Sequence at one end of the junction differs from germline and may be a read error. The gene calls are TRBV5-1 and TRBJ2-1; 10 nucleotides align to TRBD2. This CDR3 is built from 15 residues. The germline V gene has CDR1 SGHRS and CDR2 YFSETQ. The CDR3 bases are TGTGCCAGCAGTTTAGGAGCGGGAGGGCCCAATGAGCAGTTCTTC. Protein: CASSLGAGGPNEQFF.

This clonotype appeared many times. The chain links TRBV5-1 to TRBJ1-2; D not resolved. The CDR3 loop spans 17 amino acids. Germline V CDR1 and CDR2: SGHRS, YFSETQ. The ends were cut back, 0 bases at V and 3 bases at J, with 18 bases in the middle. The CDR3 DNA follows: TGCGCCAGCAGCTTGGTAATCCGCAGATCATTCCACTATGGCTACACCTTC. This codes for CASSLVIRRSFHYGYTF.

This chain joins TRBV12-3 or TRBV12-4 and TRBJ2-5, with 8 bases lining up with TRBD2. J lost 5 bases, V lost 6 bases, and 5 bases had no gene match. There are 13 residues in the CDR3. This CDR3 is CASSKREFETQYF. The CDR3 DNA reads as TGTGCCAGCAGCAAGCGGGAGTTTGAGACCCAGTACTTC.

CDR3 amino acids: CSARPTSVSSYNEQFF. The CDR3 nucleotides read TGCAGTGCTAGGCCCACTAGCGTGAGCTCCTACAATGAGCAGTTCTTC. The gene calls are TRBV20-1 and TRBJ2-1; the match to TRBD2 covers 7 bases. CDR3 size: 16 residues. Germline CDR1 and CDR2: DFQATT and SNEGSKA (reference sequence). Trimming cost V 3 bases and J 0 bases; bases outside gene matches: 8.

This clonotype has only a few counts. The chain uses TRBV9 and TRBJ1-5, with D uncertain. Trimming took 0 bases from V and 1 from J, leaving 8 bases between them. Looked up from germline, CDR1 is SGDLS and CDR2 is YYNGEE. The length of the CDR3 is 15 residues. CDR3 region: CASSVEPGSNQPQHF. CDR3 coding DNA: TGTGCCAGCAGCGTAGAGCCCGGGAGCAATCAGCCCCAGCATTTT.

This clonotype was recorded a few times. The chain links TRBV7-8 to TRBJ2-1; tentatively, D is TRBD2 (6 bases). The CDR3 has 14 residues. V was cut by 1 base and J by 8 bases, with 12 bases left in between. CDR1 and CDR2 (germline): SGHVS, FQNEAQ. CDR3 sequence: CASSLDRELDEQFF. CDR3 nucleotides: TGTGCCAGCAGCTTAGACCGGGAGTTGGATGAGCAGTTCTTC. Supplemented by reference TRBV7-8 and TRBJ2-1, the full variable domain reads GAGVSQSPRYKVAKRGQDVALRCDPISGHVSLFWYQQALGQGPEFLTYFQNEAQLDKSGLPSDRFFAERPEGSVSTLKIQRTQQEDSAVYLCASSLDRELDEQFFGPGTRLTVL.

This chain connects TRBV12-3 or TRBV12-4 to TRBJ2-1, with D possibly being TRBD2 (6 bases). This CDR3 spans 15 amino acids. V shed 6 bases and J shed 4 bases, with 16 bases lying between them. The CDR3 DNA reads as TGTGCCAGCAGCCCTGGGCTAGCGCCATACAATGAGCAGTTCTTC. Amino acids: CASSPGLAPYNEQFF.

This clonotype occurred many times. This chain joins TRBV29-1 and TRBJ2-3, with TRBD2 matching over 7 bases. The CDR3 extends over 13 amino acids. Per germline, CDR1 SQVTM and CDR2 ANQGSEA. The ends lost 8 bases at V and 3 bases at J; junction bases unmatched: 8. CDR3 in amino acids: CSCRGGGTDTQYF. CDR3 DNA sequence: TGCAGCTGCCGGGGCGGGGGAACAGATACGCAGTATTTT.

This clonotype turned up a few times. The chain links TRBV5-6 to TRBJ2-3; D not certain. CDR3 length: 13 residues. Germline CDR1 SGHDT, CDR2 YYEEEE. V dropped 6 bases and J dropped 0 bases, with 8 bases sitting between them. The CDR3 coding sequence is TGTGCCAGCATCTCGCCTAGCACAGATACGCAGTATTTT. Protein sequence: CASISPSTDTQYF. Drawing the rest from reference TRBV5-6 and TRBJ2-3, the complete variable domain is DAGVTQSPTHLIKTRGQQVTLRCSPKSGHDTVSWYQQALGQGPQFIFQYYEEEERQRGNFPDRFSGHQFPNYSSELNVNALLLGDSALYLCASISPSTDTQYFGPGTRLTVL.

This clonotype was seen only a few times. The rearrangement links TRBV29-1 to TRBJ2-7; D remains unclear. This CDR3 has 14 residues. Germline V gives CDR1 SQVTM, CDR2 ANQGSEA. Trimming removed 7 bases at V and 0 bases at J, with 16 bases between. The CDR3, as DNA: TGCAGCGGCGGTGCCGGGTTGGGCTCCTACGAGCAGTACTTC. Protein: CSGGAGLGSYEQYF.

The chain has TRBV27 and TRBJ2-1; no firm D call. CDR1 and CDR2 (germline): MNHEY, SMNVEV (reference sequence). The V gene lost 5 bases and the J gene lost 0 bases, with 8 bases spanning the gap. CDR3 length equals 14 residues. The CDR3: CASSTLPSYNEQFF. The DNA for the CDR3 is TGTGCCAGCAGTACTCTTCCCTCCTACAATGAGCAGTTCTTC.

The chain couples TRBV27 to TRBJ1-2; a weak D match, TRBD1 (6 bases). CDR3 length: 12 residues. From germline, CDR1 is MNHEY and CDR2 SMNVEV (reference sequence). V was shortened by 5 bases and J by 8 bases, with 12 bases between the two germline ends. Here the CDR3 reads CASSPLGGGYTF. DNA of the CDR3: TGTGCCAGCAGTCCCCTGGGGGGCGGCTACACCTTC.

Only a few counts were recorded for this clonotype. This chain joins TRBV4-3 and TRBJ2-7; 8 bases align to TRBD2. CDR1 and CDR2 (germline): LGHNA, YSLEER. Germline trimming cut 0 bases from V and 3 bases from J; bases unmatched to any gene: 1. The CDR3 extends over 14 amino acids. This CDR3 is CASSQESGSYEQYF. CDR3 sequence (DNA): TGCGCCAGCAGCCAAGAAAGCGGGAGCTACGAGCAGTACTTC.

The chain combines TRBV4-3 with TRBJ2-5; a weak D match, TRBD1 (6 bases). V dropped 0 bases and J dropped 5 bases, with 13 bases sitting between them. The CDR3 covers 15 residues. CDR1 LGHNA and CDR2 YSLEER come from the germline V gene. In DNA, the CDR3 is TGCGCCAGCAGCCAAGAACCTGGCAGGGGTGAGACCCAGTACTTC. As protein: CASSQEPGRGETQYF.